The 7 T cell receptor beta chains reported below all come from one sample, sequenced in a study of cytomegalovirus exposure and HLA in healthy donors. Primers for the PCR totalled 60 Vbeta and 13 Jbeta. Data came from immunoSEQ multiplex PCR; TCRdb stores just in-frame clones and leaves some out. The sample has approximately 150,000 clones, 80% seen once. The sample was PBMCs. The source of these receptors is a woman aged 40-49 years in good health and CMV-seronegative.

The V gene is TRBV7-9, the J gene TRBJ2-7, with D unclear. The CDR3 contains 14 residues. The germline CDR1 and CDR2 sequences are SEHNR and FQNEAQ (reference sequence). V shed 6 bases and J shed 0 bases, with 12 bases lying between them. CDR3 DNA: TGTGCCAGCAGTTCCGTCTCTACCTCCTACGAGCAGTACTTC. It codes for CASSSVSTSYEQYF. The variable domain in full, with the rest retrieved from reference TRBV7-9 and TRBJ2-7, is DTGVSQNPRHKITKRGQNVTFRCDPISEHNRLYWYRQTLGQGPEFLTYFQNEAQLEKSRLLSDRFSAERPKGSFSTLEIQRTEQGDSAMYLCASSSVSTSYEQYFGPGTRLTVT.

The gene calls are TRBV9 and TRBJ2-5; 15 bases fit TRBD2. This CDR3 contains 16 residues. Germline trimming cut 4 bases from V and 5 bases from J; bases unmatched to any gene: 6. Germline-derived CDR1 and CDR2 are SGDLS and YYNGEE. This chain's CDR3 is CASSTGLAGGPETQYF. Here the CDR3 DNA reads TGTGCCAGCAGCACTGGACTAGCGGGAGGGCCGGAGACCCAGTACTTC.

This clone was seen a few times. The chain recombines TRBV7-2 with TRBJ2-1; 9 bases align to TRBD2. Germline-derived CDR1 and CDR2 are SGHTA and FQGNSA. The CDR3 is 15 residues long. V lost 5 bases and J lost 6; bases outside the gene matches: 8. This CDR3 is CASSPPSGVTNEQFF. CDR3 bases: TGTGCCAGCAGCCCCCCTAGCGGGGTTACCAATGAGCAGTTCTTC.

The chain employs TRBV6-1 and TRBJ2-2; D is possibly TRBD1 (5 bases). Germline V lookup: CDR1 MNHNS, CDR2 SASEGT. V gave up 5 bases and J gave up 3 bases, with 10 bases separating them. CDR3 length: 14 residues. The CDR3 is CASSKQADTGELFF. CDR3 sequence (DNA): TGTGCCAGCAGTAAACAGGCGGACACCGGGGAGCTGTTTTTT.

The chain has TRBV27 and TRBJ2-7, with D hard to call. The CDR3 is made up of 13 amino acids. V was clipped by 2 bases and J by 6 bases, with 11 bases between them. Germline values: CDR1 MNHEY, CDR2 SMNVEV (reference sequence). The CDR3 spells CASSLALSSEQYF. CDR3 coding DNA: TGTGCCAGCAGTTTAGCGTTGAGTTCCGAGCAGTACTTC.

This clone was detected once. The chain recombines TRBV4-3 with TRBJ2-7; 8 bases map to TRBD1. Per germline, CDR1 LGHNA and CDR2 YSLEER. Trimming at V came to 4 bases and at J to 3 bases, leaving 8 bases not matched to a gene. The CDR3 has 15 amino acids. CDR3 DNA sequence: TGCGCCAGCAGCCGACAGAGGACAGGGCACTACGAGCAGTACTTC. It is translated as CASSRQRTGHYEQYF.

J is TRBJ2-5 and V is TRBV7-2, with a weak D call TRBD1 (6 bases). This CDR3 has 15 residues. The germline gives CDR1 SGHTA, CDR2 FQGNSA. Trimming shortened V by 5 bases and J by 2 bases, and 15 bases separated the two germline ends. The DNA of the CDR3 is TGTGCCAGCAGCCTCGGGCGTAGGGGGCAAGAGACCCAGTACTTC. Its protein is CASSLGRRGQETQYF.